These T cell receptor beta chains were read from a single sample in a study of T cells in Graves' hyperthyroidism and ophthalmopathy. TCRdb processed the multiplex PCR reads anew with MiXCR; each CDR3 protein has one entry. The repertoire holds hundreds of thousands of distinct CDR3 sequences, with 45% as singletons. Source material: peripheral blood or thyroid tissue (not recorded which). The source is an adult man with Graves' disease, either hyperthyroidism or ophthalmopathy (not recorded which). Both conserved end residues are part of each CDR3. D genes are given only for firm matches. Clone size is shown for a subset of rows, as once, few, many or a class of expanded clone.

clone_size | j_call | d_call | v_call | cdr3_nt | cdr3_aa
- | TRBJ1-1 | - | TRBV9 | TGTGCCAGCAGCGTAGTGGGGGCGGGGGGTGGCACTGAAGCTTTCTTT | CASSVVGAGGGTEAFF
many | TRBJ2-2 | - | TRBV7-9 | TGTGCCAGCAGCTTGGGGACACGGGACACCGGGGAGCTGTTTTTT | CASSLGTRDTGELFF
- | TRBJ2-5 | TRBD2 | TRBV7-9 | TGTGCCAGCAGCTTAGTACTAGCGGGCCCACAAGAGACCCAGTACTTC | CASSLVLAGPQETQYF
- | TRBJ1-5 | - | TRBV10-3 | TGTGCCATCAGTGAGTCAGGGGATCAGCCCCAGCATTTT | CAISESGDQPQHF
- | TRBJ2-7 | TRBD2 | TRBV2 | TGTGCCAGCAGCGCAGGGGCTAGCGGGAGTTTCGACGAGCAGTACTTC | CASSAGASGSFDEQYF
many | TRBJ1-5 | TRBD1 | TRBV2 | TGTGCCAGCAGTGAACAGGGGGCTAGCAATCAGCCCCAGCATTTT | CASSEQGASNQPQHF
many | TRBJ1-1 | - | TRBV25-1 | TGTGCCAGCAGTGAAATAGGGAACACTGAAGCTTTCTTT | CASSEIGNTEAFF
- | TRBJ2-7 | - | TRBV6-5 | TGTGCCAGCGTTGCCCCTACGGGGGAGCAGTACTTC | CASVAPTGEQYF
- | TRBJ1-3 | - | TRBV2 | TGTGCCAGCAGTGACGGCGGTACCATATATTTT | CASSDGGTIYF
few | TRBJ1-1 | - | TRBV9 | TGTGCCACCAAAGGACACTTGAACACTGAAGCTTTCTTT | CATKGHLNTEAFF
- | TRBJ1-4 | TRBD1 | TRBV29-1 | TGCAGCGTGCTAGGGACAGCCACTGGAAAACTGTTTTTT | CSVLGTATGKLFF
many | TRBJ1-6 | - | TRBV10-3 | TGTGCCAGCAGATCCAGTCCTAATTCACCCCTCCACTTT | CASRSSPNSPLHF
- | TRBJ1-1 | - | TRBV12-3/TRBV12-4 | TGTGCCAGCAATCTTTCCAATCGGGGATTGAACACTGAAGCTTTCTTT | CASNLSNRGLNTEAFF
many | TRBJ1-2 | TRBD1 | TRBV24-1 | TGTGCCACCAGTGACCCGAGGACAGGGGATCGTGGCTACACCTTC | CATSDPRTGDRGYTF
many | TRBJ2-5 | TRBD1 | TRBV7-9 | TGTGCCAGCAGCTCCGGGACAGCACAAGAGACCCAGTACTTC | CASSSGTAQETQYF
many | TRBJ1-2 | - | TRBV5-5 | TGTGCCAGCAGCTTGGGTAGGGATGGCTACACCTTC | CASSLGRDGYTF
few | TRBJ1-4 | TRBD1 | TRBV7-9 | TGTGCCAGCAGCCAAGATGGACAGGGACGGTTTCAAGAAAAACTGTTTTTT | CASSQDGQGRFQEKLFF
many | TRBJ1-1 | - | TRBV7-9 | TGTGCCAGCAGCTTACCGCTATGCGCTTTCTTT | CASSLPLCAFF
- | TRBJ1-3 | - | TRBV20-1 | TGCAGTGCCGGCCGACGGGGAGGGGGAAACACCATATATTTT | CSAGRRGGGNTIYF
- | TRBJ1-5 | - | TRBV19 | TGTGCCAGTAGTATTAGGGTGGGGACCAATCAGCCCCAGCATTTT | CASSIRVGTNQPQHF
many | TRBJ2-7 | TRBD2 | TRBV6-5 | TGTGCCAGCAGCCGGGGGGACGGCTACGAGCAGTACTTC | CASSRGDGYEQYF
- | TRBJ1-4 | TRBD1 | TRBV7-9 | TGTGCCAGCAGCTTCCGGGACAGGGTGAATGAAAAACTGTTTTTT | CASSFRDRVNEKLFF
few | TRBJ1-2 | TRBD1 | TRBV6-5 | TGTGCCAGCAGTGCCAATGACAGGGGTGGCTACACCTTC | CASSANDRGGYTF
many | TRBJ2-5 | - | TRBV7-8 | TGTGCCAGCAGCGAGAGTCAAGAGACCCAGTACTTC | CASSESQETQYF
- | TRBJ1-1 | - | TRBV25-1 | TGTGCCAGCAGTGAGATCCCCCCGGGAACTGAAGCTTTCTTT | CASSEIPPGTEAFF
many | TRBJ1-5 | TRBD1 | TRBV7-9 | TGTGCCAGCAGCGGATCAGGACAGGCCCGGGGGCCCCAGCATTTT | CASSGSGQARGPQHF
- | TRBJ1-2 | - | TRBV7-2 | TGTGCCAGCAGCTTATTGGACAGCCCCACCTATGGCTACACCTTC | CASSLLDSPTYGYTF
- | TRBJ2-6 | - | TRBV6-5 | TGTGCCAGCAGTTACGATATAGGCTCTGGGGCCAACGTCCTGACTTTC | CASSYDIGSGANVLTF
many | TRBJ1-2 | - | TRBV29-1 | TGCAGCGTTGGGGGGCCGAACTATGGCTACACCTTC | CSVGGPNYGYTF
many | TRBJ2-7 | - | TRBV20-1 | TGCAGTGGGACCGGGACCTCCTACGAGCAGTACTTC | CSGTGTSYEQYF
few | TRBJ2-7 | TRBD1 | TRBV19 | TGTGCCAGTAACCTGGGACAGGGGAGCTACGAGCAGTACTTC | CASNLGQGSYEQYF
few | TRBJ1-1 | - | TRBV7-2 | TGTGCCAGCAGCTCGGGGGACGCGAACACTGAAGCTTTCTTT | CASSSGDANTEAFF
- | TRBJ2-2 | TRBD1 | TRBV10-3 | TGTGCCATCAGGGGGGTTGGACAGGGGGCGCGGGAGCTGTTTTTT | CAIRGVGQGARELFF
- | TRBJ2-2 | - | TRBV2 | TGTGCCTGGAGTGTCGGGACCAACACCGGGGAGCTGTTTTTT | CAWSVGTNTGELFF
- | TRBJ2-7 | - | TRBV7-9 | TGTGCCAGCAGCCCCGCTCGCGGGTCCTCCTACGAGCAGTACTTC | CASSPARGSSYEQYF
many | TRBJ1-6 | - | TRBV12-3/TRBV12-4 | TGTGCCAGCAGTTTGCAGGGGCCTAATTCACCCCTCCACTTT | CASSLQGPNSPLHF
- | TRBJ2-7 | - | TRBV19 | TGTGCCAGTAGTATAGACGGAGGCAGGGGGGGAAAGCAGTACTTC | CASSIDGGRGGKQYF
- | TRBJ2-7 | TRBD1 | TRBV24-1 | TGTGCCACTACAGGGGGCGAGCAGTACTTC | CATTGGEQYF
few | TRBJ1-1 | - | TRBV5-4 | TGTGCCAGCAGCTTGCAGGGGCCCGGGACTGAAGCTTTCTTT | CASSLQGPGTEAFF
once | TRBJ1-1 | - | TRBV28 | TGTGCCAGCAGTTTGCGGGGGGGGAGTGCTGAAGCTTTCTTT | CASSLRGGSAEAFF
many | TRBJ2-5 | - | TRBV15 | TGTGCCACCAGCAGAGCTGACTCAGGGGAGACCCAGTACTTC | CATSRADSGETQYF
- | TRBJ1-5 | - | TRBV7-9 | TGTACCAGCAGTCGGACAGGCAATCAGCCCCAGCATTTT | CTSSRTGNQPQHF
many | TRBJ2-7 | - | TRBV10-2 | TGCGCCAGCAGTGTGAGTAAACCCTACGAGCAGTACTTC | CASSVSKPYEQYF
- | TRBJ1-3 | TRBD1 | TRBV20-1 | TGCAGTGCTAGCGGGACAGGGGGAATCTCTGGAAACACCATATATTTT | CSASGTGGISGNTIYF
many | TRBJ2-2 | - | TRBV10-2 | TGCGCCAGCAGTGATATGGGGGGCACCGGGGAGCTGTTTTTT | CASSDMGGTGELFF
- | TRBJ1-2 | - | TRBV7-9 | TGTGCCAGCAGTCAGTACGAGGGGCGCGGTTCTCATGGCTACACCTTC | CASSQYEGRGSHGYTF
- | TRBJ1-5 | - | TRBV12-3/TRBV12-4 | TGTGCCAGCAGGCGGGACGGAGGAGAAAATCAGCCCCAGCATTTT | CASRRDGGENQPQHF
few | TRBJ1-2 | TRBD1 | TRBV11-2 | TGTGCCAGCAGTTCTCATCCGACAGGGACCAACTATGGCTACACCTTC | CASSSHPTGTNYGYTF
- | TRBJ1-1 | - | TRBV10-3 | TGTGCCATCGGGGCAGGGCAAACTGAAGCTTTCTTT | CAIGAGQTEAFF
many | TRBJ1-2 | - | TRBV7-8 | TGTGCCAGCAGCTTACTGCAGAAAGATGGCTACACCTTC | CASSLLQKDGYTF